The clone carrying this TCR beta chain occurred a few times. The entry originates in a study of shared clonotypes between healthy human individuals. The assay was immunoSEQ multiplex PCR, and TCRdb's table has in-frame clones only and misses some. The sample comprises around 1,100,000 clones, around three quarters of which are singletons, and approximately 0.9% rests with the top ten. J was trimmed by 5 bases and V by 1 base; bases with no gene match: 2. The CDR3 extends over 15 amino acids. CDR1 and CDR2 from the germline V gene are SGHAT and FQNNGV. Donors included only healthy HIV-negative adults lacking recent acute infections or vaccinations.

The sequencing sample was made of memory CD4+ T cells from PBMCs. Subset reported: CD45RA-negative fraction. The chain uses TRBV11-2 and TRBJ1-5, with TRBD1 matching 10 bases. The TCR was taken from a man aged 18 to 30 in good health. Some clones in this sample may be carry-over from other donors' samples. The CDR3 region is CASSLVGTGDQPQHF. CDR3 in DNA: TGTGCCAGCAGCTTAGTTGGGACAGGGGATCAGCCCCAGCATTTT.